These 21 T cell receptor beta chains originate from one sample sequenced in a study of T cells in Graves' hyperthyroidism and ophthalmopathy. What was amplified from RNA transcripts were TCR beta CDR3 regions. Primed by the HTBI set, a first-round RT-PCR was run on the TCR CDR3. One entry per CDR3 protein, called by TCRdb with MiXCR from the multiplex PCR reads. The sample lists some 500,000 distinct CDR3 sequences; approximately 25% were seen once. Material for sequencing was blood. The receptor source for this set is a woman in her twenties or thirties with Graves' ophthalmopathy.

V usage is TRBV6-1 and J usage is TRBJ2-7; 8 nucleotides align to TRBD1. J was trimmed by 7 bases and V by 6 bases; bases with no gene match: 11. CDR3 size: 14 residues. Germline V lookup: CDR1 MNHNS, CDR2 SASEGT. CDR3 loop: CASRRTGSPGEQYF. The CDR3 DNA reads TGTGCCAGCAGGAGGACAGGGAGTCCGGGTGAGCAGTACTTC.

The sample holds many counts of this clonotype. The genes are TRBV12-3 or TRBV12-4 and TRBJ2-2; the D is unclear. There are 15 residues in the CDR3. V shed 2 bases and J shed 2 bases, with 9 bases lying between them. CDR3 sequence: CASSLWNPNTGELFF. CDR3 nucleotide sequence: TGTGCCAGCAGTTTATGGAATCCCAACACCGGGGAGCTGTTTTTT.

The table lists this clonotype with a few counts. This chain uses TRBV6-2 or TRBV6-3 with TRBJ2-2; 9 bases map to TRBD2. Germline CDR1 MNHEY, CDR2 SVGEGT. The CDR3 totals 15 residues. V dropped 5 bases and J dropped 6; count of bases not matched to a gene: 7. CDR3 protein: CASSRLADLPGELFF. For the CDR3, the DNA is TGTGCCAGCAGTCGACTAGCGGATTTACCCGGGGAGCTGTTTTTT.

This clonotype was picked up a small number of times. J is TRBJ2-5 and V is TRBV4-1; 10 bases match TRBD1. The CDR3 extends over 21 amino acids. Germline V gene lookup returns CDR1 MGHRA and CDR2 YSYEKL. V lost 4 bases, J lost 3 bases, and 23 bases stayed unmatched. The DNA for the CDR3 is TGCGCCAGCAGCCCCTACCCCACGAACCGGGACAGGGGTCGCCCAGAAGAGACCCAGTACTTC. Protein: CASSPYPTNRDRGRPEETQYF.

This clonotype turned up a few times. V is TRBV6-5 and J is TRBJ1-1; D is ambiguous. Looked up from germline, CDR1 is MNHEY and CDR2 is SVGAGI. V lost 2 bases, J lost 0 bases, and 7 bases lay in between. The CDR3 loop spans 14 amino acids. The CDR3 sequence is CASSYAELNTEAFF. The CDR3 nucleotides read TGTGCCAGCAGTTACGCGGAGCTGAACACTGAAGCTTTCTTT.

This clonotype was observed at least ten times. The chain uses TRBV19 and TRBJ1-5; maybe TRBD1 (6 bases). Looked up from germline, CDR1 is LNHDA and CDR2 is SQIVND (reference sequence). V dropped 3 bases and J dropped 6 bases, with 15 bases sitting between them. The CDR3 is 15 residues long. The CDR3 nucleotides read TGTGCCAGTAGTATTACGCAGGGGCTCAGTCAGCCCCAGCATTTT. As protein: CASSITQGLSQPQHF.

This clonotype was detected many times. This chain joins TRBV30 and TRBJ1-1; D is undetermined. Germline V gene data show CDR1 as GTSNPN and CDR2 as SVGIG (reference sequence). V lost 4 bases, J lost 0 bases, and 6 bases lay in between. This CDR3 contains 12 residues. In DNA form, the CDR3 reads TGTGCCTGGACCAAGATGAACACTGAAGCTTTCTTT. Amino acids: CAWTKMNTEAFF.

The CDR3: CASSYTRQPQHF. CDR3 bases: TGTGCCAGCAGCTATACACGACAGCCCCAGCATTTT. The V and J genes are TRBV28 and TRBJ1-5, with D hard to call. The V gene lost 6 bases and the J gene lost 7 bases, with 10 bases spanning the gap. Germline CDR1 MDHEN, CDR2 SYDVKM. This CDR3 is built from 12 residues.

This clonotype was picked up many times. This rearrangement joins TRBV5-6 to TRBJ2-7; D call uncertain. CDR3 length equals 15 residues. Germline CDR1 and CDR2: SGHDT and YYEEEE. Trimming pared 4 bases from V and 4 bases from J, leaving 18 bases between. CDR3 region: CASSPWEGSFYEQYF. In DNA, the CDR3 is TGTGCCAGCAGCCCGTGGGAAGGGTCATTTTACGAGCAGTACTTC.

The gene calls are TRBV30 and TRBJ1-5; 7 bases fit TRBD1. Trimming removed 7 bases from V and 3 bases from J; junction bases left unmatched: 6. There are 13 residues in the CDR3. Germline CDR1 GTSNPN, CDR2 SVGIG (reference sequence). The CDR3 DNA is TGTGCCTATAGGGGACAGTCCAATCAGCCCCAGCATTTT. Translation gives CAYRGQSNQPQHF.

This clonotype was seen once. The chain employs TRBV28 and TRBJ1-1, with a possible D match to TRBD1 (6 bases). Trimming removed 3 bases from V and 1 base from J, with 12 bases in between. In germline, CDR1 is MDHEN, CDR2 SYDVKM. The CDR3 consists of 15 residues. The CDR3 loop is CASSFGGAGNTEAFF. The CDR3 coding sequence is TGTGCCAGCAGTTTCGGGGGGGCTGGGAACACTGAAGCTTTCTTT.

To note about this clonotype: This CDR3 is missing its conserved last phenylalanine or tryptophan, likely due to a read error. The chain joins TRBV12-3 or TRBV12-4 to TRBJ2-7; tentatively, D is TRBD1 (5 bases). With 9 bases removed from V and 4 bases from J, the gap between germline ends came to 13 bases. CDR3 length: 12 residues. This CDR3 reads CARRMGRYEQYY. Here the CDR3 DNA reads TGTGCCAGGAGGATGGGGCGTTACGAGCAGTACTAC.

This clonotype was observed at least ten times. The chain couples TRBV6-2 or TRBV6-3 to TRBJ2-5; D is uncertain. Trimming removed 0 bases from V and 4 bases from J, with 12 bases in between. The CDR3 sequence is 15 residues long. The V gene's germline CDR1 is MNHEY and CDR2 SVGEGT. As DNA, the CDR3 is TGTGCCAGCAGTTACTCGAACAGTGGCCCAGAGACCCAGTACTTC. It codes for CASSYSNSGPETQYF.

In the case of this clonotype: The DNA is left out, because the CDR3 cannot be placed on it with certainty; the CDR3 is given as TCRdb lists it. The CDR3 loop is CASAFGAGGYTF. The genes are TRBV12-5 and TRBJ1-2; the table names TRBD1, a call not compared with the DNA. CDR1 LGHNT and CDR2 FRNRAP come from the germline V gene. The CDR3 sequence runs 12 residues, both termini included.

This clonotype was detected ten times or more. The chain is built from TRBV7-2 and TRBJ2-7; D perhaps matches TRBD1 (6 bases). Per the germline V gene, CDR1 is SGHTA and CDR2 is FQGNSA. Trimming cost V 5 bases and J 0 bases, with 14 bases left between them. CDR3 length equals 15 residues. The CDR3 here is CASSPDRWGSYEQYF. The CDR3 DNA reads TGTGCCAGCAGCCCCGACAGGTGGGGCTCCTACGAGCAGTACTTC. Looking up the rest from reference TRBV7-2 and TRBJ2-7 gives the full variable domain: GAGVSQSPSNKVTEKGKDVELRCDPISGHTALYWYRQSLGQGLEFLIYFQGNSAPDKSGLPSDRFSAERTGGSVSTLTIQRTQQEDSAVYLCASSPDRWGSYEQYFGPGTRLTVT.

This clonotype was recorded only once. The V and J genes are TRBV27 and TRBJ1-1; 8 nucleotides line up with TRBD1. The CDR3 covers 15 residues. Germline assignment: CDR1 MNHEY and CDR2 SMNVEV (reference sequence). J lost 4 bases, V lost 6 bases, and 10 bases had no gene match. The CDR3 bases are TGTGCCAGCAGCTTAAGATACAGGGGGACCACTGAAGCTTTCTTT. It is translated as CASSLRYRGTTEAFF.

On this clonotype itself: A read error may be the cause here, since a much bigger clone is one base away. J is TRBJ2-7 and V is TRBV7-9; D not resolved. The CDR3 has 14 residues. Trimming stripped 5 bases from V and 5 bases from J, with 16 bases between. The germline V gene has CDR1 SEHNR and CDR2 FQNEAQ (reference sequence). CDR3 sequence reads: CASSPRSFDDEQYF. In DNA form, the CDR3 reads TGTGCCAGCAGCCCGCGGTCATTTGACGACGAGCAGTACTTC.

V usage is TRBV12-3 or TRBV12-4 and J usage is TRBJ2-4, with 9 bases aligning to TRBD1. Trimming cost V 5 bases and J 6 bases; bases outside gene matches: 11. The CDR3 covers 16 residues. Here the CDR3 reads CASSRHSGTGRNIQYF. The CDR3 nucleotides read TGTGCCAGCAGTCGCCATTCCGGGACAGGGCGAAACATTCAGTACTTC.

This clonotype was observed at least ten times. The rearrangement uses TRBV24-1 and TRBJ1-2; D remains ambiguous. The ends were cut back, 3 bases at V and 4 bases at J, with 5 bases in the middle. Germline CDR1 and CDR2: KGHDR and SFDVKD. The CDR3 is 12 amino acids. The CDR3 sequence: CATSDGGYGYTF. The CDR3 DNA sequence: TGTGCCACCAGTGATGGCGGCTATGGCTACACCTTC.

In this sample, this clonotype turned up many times. The V call is TRBV25-1, the J call TRBJ1-5; D not certain. Per germline, CDR1 MGHDK and CDR2 SYGVNS. The CDR3 loop spans 15 amino acids. V dropped 4 bases and J dropped 0 bases, with 10 bases sitting between them. CDR3 bases: TGTGCCAGCAGTGCTCAATCCTTTAGCAATCAGCCCCAGCATTTT. It codes for CASSAQSFSNQPQHF.

This rearrangement joins TRBV10-3 to TRBJ2-5; D not resolved. Trimming stripped 0 bases from V and 0 bases from J, with 14 bases between. Germline CDR1 ENHRY, CDR2 SYGVKD. The CDR3 is 17 residues long. The CDR3 here is CAISESSRQTYQETQYF. The CDR3 DNA reads TGTGCCATCAGTGAGTCGTCTCGTCAGACGTACCAAGAGACCCAGTACTTC.